These 21 T cell receptor beta chains originate from one sample sequenced in a study of CD8 T cells in ankylosing spondylitis. TCRdb reanalysed the 5' RACE reads using MiXCR and keeps one entry per CDR3 protein. The sample lists 300,000 to 400,000 distinct CDR3 sequences, about 15% occurring once. Sequencing input: blood, either unsorted or a sorted T cell fraction (not recorded which). All receptors derive from a male donor with ankylosing spondylitis or in good health (not recorded which).

CDR3 DNA: TGTGCCAGCAGCTTGATCTCCGGCACAGATACGCAGTATTTT. It codes for CASSLISGTDTQYF. V and J are TRBV11-2 and TRBJ2-3, with D uncertain. V was cut by 3 bases and J by 1 base, with 8 bases left in between. From germline, CDR1 is SGHAT and CDR2 FQNNGV. The CDR3 contains 14 residues.

This clonotype showed up many times. The chain joins TRBV12-3 or TRBV12-4 to TRBJ1-1, with D tentatively TRBD1 (6 bases). V lost 2 bases, J lost 5 bases, and 15 bases lay in between. CDR3 length: 15 amino acids. The CDR3 reads CASSLRGQRGTEAFF. CDR3 nucleotides: TGTGCCAGCAGTTTACGGGGGCAGAGGGGGACTGAAGCTTTCTTT.

This clonotype has a handful of counts. The gene calls are TRBV30 and TRBJ2-3; perhaps TRBD2 as D (5 bases). Germline V lookup: CDR1 GTSNPN, CDR2 SVGIG (reference sequence). The CDR3 totals 14 residues. Deletions cut 2 bases from V and 3 bases from J, with 12 bases between. The CDR3 sequence is CAWSSTIGTDTQYF. The CDR3 DNA sequence: TGTGCCTGGAGTTCGACTATAGGAACAGATACGCAGTATTTT.

In this sample, this clonotype turned up a few times. The rearrangement joins TRBV12-3 or TRBV12-4 to TRBJ1-1; a weak D match, TRBD1 (5 bases). Trimming pared 7 bases from V and 5 bases from J, leaving 14 bases between. There are 13 residues in the CDR3. Here the CDR3 reads CASTVQGGTEAFF. DNA for the CDR3: TGTGCCAGCACGGTGCAGGGAGGGACTGAAGCTTTCTTT.

The chain employs TRBV10-2 and TRBJ2-5; tentative D call: TRBD1 (5 bases). V was trimmed by 7 bases and J by 1 base, leaving 10 bases between them. The germline CDR1 and CDR2 sequences are WSHSY and SAAADI. The CDR3 loop spans 13 amino acids. The CDR3 DNA sequence: TGCGCCAGCAATAAAGGGGTCCAAGAGACCCAGTACTTC. Protein sequence: CASNKGVQETQYF.

V usage is TRBV29-1 and J usage is TRBJ1-1; D gene unclear. V was shortened by 7 bases and J by 0 bases, with 15 bases between the two germline ends. CDR1 and CDR2 (germline): SQVTM, ANQGSEA. The CDR3 contains 14 residues. The CDR3 bases are TGCAGCGCATGGACGGGGAGAATGAACACTGAAGCTTTCTTT. This codes for CSAWTGRMNTEAFF. The complete variable domain, with remaining parts taken from reference TRBV29-1 and TRBJ1-1, reads SAVISQKPSRDICQRGTSLTIQCQVDSQVTMMFWYRQQPGQSLTLIATANQGSEATYESGFVIDKFPISRPNLTFSTLTVSNMSPEDSSIYLCSAWTGRMNTEAFFGQGTRLTVV.

This clonotype showed up many times. The CDR3 loop is CASSFATKNIQYF. CDR3 in DNA: TGTGCCAGCAGTTTCGCGACCAAAAACATTCAGTACTTC. The V call is TRBV12-3 or TRBV12-4, the J call TRBJ2-4; no definite D call. This CDR3 has 13 residues. V was cut by 3 bases and J by 2 bases, with 5 bases left in between.

This chain links TRBV10-2 with TRBJ1-5; D is ambiguous. This CDR3 is built from 15 residues. The germline V and J ends were trimmed by 5 bases and 2 bases, with 13 bases remaining between them. Per the germline V gene, CDR1 is WSHSY and CDR2 is SAAADI. CDR3 DNA sequence: TGCGCCAGCAGTCCTGGCCCCCCGGGCAATCAGCCCCAGCATTTT. It yields the protein CASSPGPPGNQPQHF.

This clonotype was detected ten times or more. This sequence joins TRBV10-3 and TRBJ2-5, with TRBD2 matching 7 bases. V was pared by 8 bases and J by 2 bases, with 5 bases of the junction left unmatched. The length of the CDR3 is 13 residues. Germline V gene sequence: CDR1 ENHRY, CDR2 SYGVKD. The CDR3 DNA is TGTGCCATCGGCGGGGGTGGGCAAGAGACCCAGTACTTC. Protein product: CAIGGGGQETQYF.

V gene TRBV20-1 combines with J gene TRBJ2-5, with 8 bases lining up with TRBD1. From germline, CDR1 is DFQATT and CDR2 SNEGSKA (reference sequence). The CDR3 is 15 residues long. V lost 0 bases, J lost 5 bases, and 8 bases stayed unmatched. For the CDR3, the DNA is TGCAGTGCTAGAGATCGGCGACAGGGGCGTGAGACCCAGTACTTC. Translating gives CSARDRRQGRETQYF.

This clonotype was seen a few times. The chain recombines TRBV20-1 with TRBJ2-7, with D unresolved. The V end lost 6 bases, the J end lost 7 bases, and 19 bases lay between the germline ends. There are 13 residues in the CDR3. Per the germline V gene, CDR1 is DFQATT and CDR2 is SNEGSKA (reference sequence). The CDR3 sequence: CSATVPLRWEQYF. In DNA, the CDR3 is TGCAGTGCGACGGTCCCGCTGAGATGGGAGCAGTACTTC.

In this sample, this clonotype turned up a few times. The chain is built from TRBV12-3 or TRBV12-4 and TRBJ1-2, with D unclear. V was shortened by 3 bases and J by 7 bases, with 12 bases between the two germline ends. This CDR3 contains 13 residues. The CDR3 coding sequence is TGTGCCAGCAGTTTTTCGGGCCTCGGTGGCTACACCTTC. It is translated as CASSFSGLGGYTF.

The V gene is TRBV29-1, the J gene TRBJ1-2, with D perhaps matching TRBD1 (6 bases). Germline V lookup: CDR1 SQVTM, CDR2 ANQGSEA. The CDR3 is made up of 14 amino acids. Between the trimmed V and J ends, which lost 3 bases and 4 bases, there was a span of 15 bases. The CDR3 loop is CSVDADSAGYGYTF. As DNA, the CDR3 is TGCAGCGTTGACGCGGACAGCGCCGGCTATGGCTACACCTTC.

In its sample, this clonotype was seen many times. The V and J genes are TRBV5-1 and TRBJ2-2, with TRBD2 identical over 8 bases. The germline V gene encodes CDR1 SGHRS and CDR2 YFSETQ. Trimming at V came to 5 bases and at J to 6 bases, leaving 6 bases not matched to a gene. CDR3 length equals 14 residues. The CDR3 reads CASREGLGAGELFF. The DNA of the CDR3 is TGCGCCAGCAGAGAGGGACTAGGCGCCGGGGAGCTGTTTTTT.

The chain employs TRBV20-1 and TRBJ2-1; no reliable D call. Germline V gene lookup returns CDR1 DFQATT and CDR2 SNEGSKA (reference sequence). Trimming removed 3 bases from V and 5 bases from J, with 17 bases in between. CDR3 length equals 15 residues. Here the CDR3 reads CSASSPRAPNNEQFF. The CDR3 DNA reads TGCAGTGCTAGCTCCCCTAGGGCTCCCAACAATGAGCAGTTCTTC.

The chain recombines TRBV12-3 or TRBV12-4 with TRBJ2-7; D is uncertain. Trimming cost V 0 bases and J 0 bases, with 6 bases left between them. This CDR3 spans 14 amino acids. CDR3 region: CASSLALASYEQYF. DNA for the CDR3: TGTGCCAGCAGTTTAGCACTCGCCTCCTACGAGCAGTACTTC.

This clonotype was seen many times. The chain couples TRBV20-1 to TRBJ2-5; D remains unclear. The CDR3 loop spans 10 amino acids. V shed 3 bases and J shed 5 bases, with 4 bases lying between them. The germline CDR1 and CDR2 sequences are DFQATT and SNEGSKA (reference sequence). CDR3 sequence: CSASTETQYF. In DNA form, the CDR3 reads TGCAGTGCTAGCACGGAGACCCAGTACTTC.

The chain is built from TRBV15 and TRBJ2-4, with TRBD2 matching 8 bases. The CDR3 loop spans 18 amino acids. V was pared by 1 base and J by 0 bases, with 8 bases of the junction left unmatched. The V gene's germline CDR1 is LNHNV and CDR2 YYDKDF (reference sequence). The CDR3 region is CATSRASGGPGAKNIQYF. CDR3 bases: TGTGCCACCAGCAGAGCGAGCGGGGGCCCAGGAGCCAAAAACATTCAGTACTTC.

This chain links TRBV12-3 or TRBV12-4 with TRBJ2-4; D not resolved. The CDR3 is 15 amino acids. Deletions cut 5 bases from V and 4 bases from J, with 15 bases between. CDR3 sequence reads: CASSPNTESKNIQYF. The CDR3 DNA reads as TGTGCCAGCAGTCCCAACACAGAGAGTAAAAACATTCAGTACTTC.

This clonotype was found many times. The gene calls are TRBV12-3 or TRBV12-4 and TRBJ1-1, with 10 bases lining up with TRBD1. V shed 6 bases, J shed 6 bases, and the junction held 10 bases outside the gene matches. There are 15 residues in the CDR3. The CDR3 is CASSPFGTGEPEAFF. DNA of the CDR3: TGTGCCAGCAGCCCATTTGGGACAGGGGAGCCTGAAGCTTTCTTT.

A few counts support this clonotype. The chain recombines TRBV5-4 with TRBJ1-1, with 11 bases aligning to TRBD1. The CDR3 extends over 16 amino acids. The J segment lost 5 bases and the V segment lost 4 bases, leaving 10 bases of the junction unmatched. Germline values: CDR1 SGHNT, CDR2 YYREEE (reference sequence). The CDR3 here is CASSLRTGGHVTEAFF. Here the CDR3 DNA reads TGTGCCAGCAGCCTAAGGACAGGGGGCCATGTAACTGAAGCTTTCTTT.